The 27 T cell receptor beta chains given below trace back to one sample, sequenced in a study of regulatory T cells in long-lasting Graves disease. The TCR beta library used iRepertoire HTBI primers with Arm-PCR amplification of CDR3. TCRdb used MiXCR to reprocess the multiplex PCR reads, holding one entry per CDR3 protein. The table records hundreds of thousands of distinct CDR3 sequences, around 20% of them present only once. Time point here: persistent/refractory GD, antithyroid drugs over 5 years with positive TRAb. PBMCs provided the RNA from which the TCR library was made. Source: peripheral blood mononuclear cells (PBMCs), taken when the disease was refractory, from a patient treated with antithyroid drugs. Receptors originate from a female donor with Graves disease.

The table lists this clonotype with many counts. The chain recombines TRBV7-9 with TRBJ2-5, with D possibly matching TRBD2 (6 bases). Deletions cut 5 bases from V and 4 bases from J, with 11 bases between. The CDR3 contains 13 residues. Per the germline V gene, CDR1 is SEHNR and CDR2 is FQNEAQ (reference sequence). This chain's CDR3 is CASSPRGAETQYF. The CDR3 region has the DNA TGTGCCAGCAGCCCGCGGGGCGCAGAGACCCAGTACTTC.

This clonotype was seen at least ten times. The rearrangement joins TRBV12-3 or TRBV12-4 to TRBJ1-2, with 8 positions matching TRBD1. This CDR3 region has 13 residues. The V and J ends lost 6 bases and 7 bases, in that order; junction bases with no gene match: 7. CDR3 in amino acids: CASSLAGGIGYTF. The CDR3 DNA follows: TGTGCCAGCAGCCTGGCAGGGGGCATTGGCTACACCTTC.

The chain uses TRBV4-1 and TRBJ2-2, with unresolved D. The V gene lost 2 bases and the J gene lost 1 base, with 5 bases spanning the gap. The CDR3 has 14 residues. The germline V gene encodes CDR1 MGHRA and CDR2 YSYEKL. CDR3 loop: CASSQILNTGELFF. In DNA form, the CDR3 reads TGCGCCAGCAGCCAAATACTGAACACCGGGGAGCTGTTTTTT.

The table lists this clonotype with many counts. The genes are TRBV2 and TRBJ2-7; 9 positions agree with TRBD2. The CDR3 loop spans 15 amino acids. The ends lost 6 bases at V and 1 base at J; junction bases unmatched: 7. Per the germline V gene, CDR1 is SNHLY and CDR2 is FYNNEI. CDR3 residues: CASRGSLAGSYEQYF. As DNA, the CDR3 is TGTGCCAGCAGAGGGTCCCTAGCGGGGTCCTACGAGCAGTACTTC.

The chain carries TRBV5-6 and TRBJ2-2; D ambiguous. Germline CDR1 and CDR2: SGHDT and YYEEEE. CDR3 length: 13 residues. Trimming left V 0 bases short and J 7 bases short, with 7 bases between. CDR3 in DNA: TGTGCCAGCAGCTTGGACCGGTTCGGGGAGCTGTTTTTT. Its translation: CASSLDRFGELFF.

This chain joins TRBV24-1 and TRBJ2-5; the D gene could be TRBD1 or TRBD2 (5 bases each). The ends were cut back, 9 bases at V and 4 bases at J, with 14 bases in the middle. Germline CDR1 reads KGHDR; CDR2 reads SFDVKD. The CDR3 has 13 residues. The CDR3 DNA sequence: TGTGCCACCGGGGGAGAGGGAGTAGAGACCCAGTACTTC. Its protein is CATGGEGVETQYF.

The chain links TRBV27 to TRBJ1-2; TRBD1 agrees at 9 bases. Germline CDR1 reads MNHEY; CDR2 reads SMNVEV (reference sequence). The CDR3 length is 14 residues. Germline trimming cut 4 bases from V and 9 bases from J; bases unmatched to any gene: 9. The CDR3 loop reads CASSSSRDRERYTF. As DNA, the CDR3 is TGTGCCAGCAGTTCGTCCCGGGACAGGGAGCGCTACACCTTC.

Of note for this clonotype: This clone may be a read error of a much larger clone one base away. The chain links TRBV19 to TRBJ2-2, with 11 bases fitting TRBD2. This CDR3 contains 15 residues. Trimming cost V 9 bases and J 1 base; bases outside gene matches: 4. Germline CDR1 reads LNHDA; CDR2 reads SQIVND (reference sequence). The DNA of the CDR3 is TGTGCCAGCGGGGGGACTAGCGGGAACACCGGGGAGCTGTTTTTT. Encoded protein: CASGGTSGNTGELFF.

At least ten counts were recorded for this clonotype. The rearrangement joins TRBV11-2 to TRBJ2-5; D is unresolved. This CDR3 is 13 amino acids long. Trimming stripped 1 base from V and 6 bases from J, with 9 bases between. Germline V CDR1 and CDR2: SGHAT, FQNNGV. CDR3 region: CASSLGSRQTQYF. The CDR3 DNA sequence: TGTGCCAGCAGCTTAGGCTCAAGGCAGACCCAGTACTTC.

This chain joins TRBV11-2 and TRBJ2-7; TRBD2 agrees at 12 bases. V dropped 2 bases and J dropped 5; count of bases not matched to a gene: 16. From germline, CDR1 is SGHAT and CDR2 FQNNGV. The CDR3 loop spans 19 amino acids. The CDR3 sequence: CASSLSLAGGRVSDNEQYF. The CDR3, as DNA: TGTGCCAGCAGCTTAAGCCTAGCGGGAGGGCGGGTTTCCGATAACGAGCAGTACTTC.

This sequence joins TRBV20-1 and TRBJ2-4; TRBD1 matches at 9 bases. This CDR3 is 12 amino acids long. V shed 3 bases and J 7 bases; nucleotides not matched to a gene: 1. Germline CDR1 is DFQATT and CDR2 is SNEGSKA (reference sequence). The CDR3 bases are TGCAGTGCTAGGACAGGGGGGAACATTCAGTACTTC. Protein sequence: CSARTGGNIQYF.

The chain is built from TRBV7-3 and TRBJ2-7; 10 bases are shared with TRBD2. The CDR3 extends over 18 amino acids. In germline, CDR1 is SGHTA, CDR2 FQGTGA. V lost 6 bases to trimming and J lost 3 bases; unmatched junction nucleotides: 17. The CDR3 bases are TGTGCCAGCAGTTTATCATCTCCAGCGGGAGGGATATTCTACGAGCAGTACTTC. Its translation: CASSLSSPAGGIFYEQYF.

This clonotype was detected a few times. CDR3 loop: CASIRGMNTEAFF. The DNA of the CDR3 is TGTGCCAGCATACGCGGCATGAACACTGAAGCTTTCTTT. The V call is TRBV6-1, the J call TRBJ1-1; no definite D call. Germline lookup yields CDR1 MNHNS and CDR2 SASEGT. The CDR3 is 13 amino acids. Trimming left V 7 bases short and J 0 bases short, with 9 bases between.

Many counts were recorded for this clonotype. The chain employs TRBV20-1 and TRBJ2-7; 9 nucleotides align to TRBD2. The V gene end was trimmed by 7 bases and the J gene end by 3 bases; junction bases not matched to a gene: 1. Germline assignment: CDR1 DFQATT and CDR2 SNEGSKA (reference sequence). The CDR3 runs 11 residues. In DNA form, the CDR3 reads TGCAGTGAGCGGGAGGTCTACGAGCAGTACTTC. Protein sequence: CSEREVYEQYF.

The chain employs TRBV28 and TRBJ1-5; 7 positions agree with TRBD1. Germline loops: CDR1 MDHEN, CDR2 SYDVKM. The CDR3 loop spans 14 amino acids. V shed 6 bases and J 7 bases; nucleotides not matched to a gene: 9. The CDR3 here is CASSPQQGFQPQHF. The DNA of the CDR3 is TGTGCCAGCAGCCCCCAACAGGGGTTCCAGCCCCAGCATTTT.

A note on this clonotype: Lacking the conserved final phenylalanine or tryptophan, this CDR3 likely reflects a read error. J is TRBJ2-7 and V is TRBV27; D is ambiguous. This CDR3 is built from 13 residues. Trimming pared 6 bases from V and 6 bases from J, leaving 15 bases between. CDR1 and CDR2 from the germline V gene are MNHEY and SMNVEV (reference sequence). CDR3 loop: CASSWISGAEQYL. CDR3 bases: TGTGCCAGCAGCTGGATCTCCGGCGCCGAGCAGTACCTC.

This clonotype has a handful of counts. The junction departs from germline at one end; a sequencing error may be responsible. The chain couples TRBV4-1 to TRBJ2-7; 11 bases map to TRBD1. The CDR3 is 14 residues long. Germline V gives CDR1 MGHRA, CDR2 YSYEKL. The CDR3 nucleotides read TGCGCCGGCAGCCAAGGGACAGGGGGCTACGAGCAGTACTTC. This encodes CAGSQGTGGYEQYF.

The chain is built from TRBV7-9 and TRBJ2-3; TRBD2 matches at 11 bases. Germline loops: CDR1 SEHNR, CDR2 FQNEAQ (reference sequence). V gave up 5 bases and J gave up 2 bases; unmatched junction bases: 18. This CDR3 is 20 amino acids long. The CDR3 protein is CASSLTPGLAGGEITDTQYF. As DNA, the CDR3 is TGTGCCAGCAGCCTAACCCCGGGGCTAGCGGGAGGAGAGATCACAGATACGCAGTATTTT.

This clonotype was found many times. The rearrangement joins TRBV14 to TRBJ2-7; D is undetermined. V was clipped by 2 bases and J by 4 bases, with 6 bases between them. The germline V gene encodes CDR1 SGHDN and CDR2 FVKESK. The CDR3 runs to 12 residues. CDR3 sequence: CASSQLNYEQYF. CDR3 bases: TGTGCCAGCAGCCAACTAAATTACGAGCAGTACTTC.

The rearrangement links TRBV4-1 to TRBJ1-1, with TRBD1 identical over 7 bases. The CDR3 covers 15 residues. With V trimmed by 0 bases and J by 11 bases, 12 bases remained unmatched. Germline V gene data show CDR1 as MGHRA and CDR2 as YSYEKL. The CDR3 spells CASSQEGRGRTTAFF. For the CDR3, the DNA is TGCGCCAGCAGCCAAGAGGGGAGGGGGCGCACGACGGCTTTCTTT.

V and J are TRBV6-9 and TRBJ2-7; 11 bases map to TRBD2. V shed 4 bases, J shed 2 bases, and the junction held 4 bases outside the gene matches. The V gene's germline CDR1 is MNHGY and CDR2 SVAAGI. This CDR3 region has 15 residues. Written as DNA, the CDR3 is TGTGCCAGCAGTTTGACTAGCGGGATTCCCTACGAGCAGTACTTC. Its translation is CASSLTSGIPYEQYF.

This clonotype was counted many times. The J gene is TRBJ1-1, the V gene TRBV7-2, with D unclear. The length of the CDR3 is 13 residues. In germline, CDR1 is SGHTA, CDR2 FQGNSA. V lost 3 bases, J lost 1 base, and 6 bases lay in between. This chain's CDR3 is CASSFATNTEAFF. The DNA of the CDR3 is TGTGCCAGCAGCTTCGCCACGAACACTGAAGCTTTCTTT.

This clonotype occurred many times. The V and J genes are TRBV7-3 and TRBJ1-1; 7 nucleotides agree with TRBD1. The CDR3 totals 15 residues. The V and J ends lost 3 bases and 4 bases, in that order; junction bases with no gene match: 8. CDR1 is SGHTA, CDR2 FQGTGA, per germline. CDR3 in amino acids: CASSFQGWTGTEAFF. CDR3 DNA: TGTGCCAGCAGCTTCCAAGGGTGGACAGGCACTGAAGCTTTCTTT.

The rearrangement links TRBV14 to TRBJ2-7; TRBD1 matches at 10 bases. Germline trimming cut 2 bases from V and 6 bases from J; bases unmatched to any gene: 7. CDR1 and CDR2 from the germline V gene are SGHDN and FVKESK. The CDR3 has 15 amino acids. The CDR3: CASSQPRTGGGEQYF. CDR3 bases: TGTGCCAGCAGCCAACCCCGGACAGGGGGGGGCGAGCAGTACTTC.

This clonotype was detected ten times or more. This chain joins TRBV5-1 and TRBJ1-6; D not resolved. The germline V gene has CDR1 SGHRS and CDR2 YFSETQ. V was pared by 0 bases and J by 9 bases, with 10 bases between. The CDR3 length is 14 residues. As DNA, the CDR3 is TGCGCCAGCAGCTTGGAAGGGCGCGGTTCACCCCTCCACTTT. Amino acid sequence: CASSLEGRGSPLHF.

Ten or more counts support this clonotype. The CDR3 DNA is TGCAGTGCTAGAGCCCTCAGGGGGAGAACGGCTTTCTTT. It yields the protein CSARALRGRTAFF. The V and J genes are TRBV20-1 and TRBJ1-1; 7 nucleotides align to TRBD1. J gave up 11 bases and V 1 base, and 10 bases lay outside the gene matches. CDR3 length equals 13 residues. Germline CDR1 is DFQATT and CDR2 is SNEGSKA (reference sequence).

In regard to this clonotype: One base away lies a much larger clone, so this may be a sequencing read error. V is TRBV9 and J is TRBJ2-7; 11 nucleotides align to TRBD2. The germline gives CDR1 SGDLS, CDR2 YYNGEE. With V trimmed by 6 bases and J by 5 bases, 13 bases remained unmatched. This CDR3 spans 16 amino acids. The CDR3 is CASNGSSGGSWNEQYF. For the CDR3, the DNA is TGTGCCAGCAACGGCTCTAGCGGGGGGTCGTGGAACGAGCAGTACTTC.